This T cell receptor (beta chain) was obtained from a study of molecular identifiers for immune sequencing clone quantification. Study-wide points: Naive cells had under 1% of molecules in clones above 20 RNA copies, effectors over 99%.

TCRdb analysed the PCR reads with MiXCR anew, one entry per CDR3 protein. The sample holds approximately 680,000 distinct CDR3 sequences, about 25% seen once. Germline-derived CDR1 and CDR2 are MNHEY and SMNVEV (reference sequence). The CDR3 length is 16 residues. The ends were cut back, 3 bases at V and 5 bases at J, with 16 bases in the middle. This clonotype was detected a few times. The antigen is undetermined. Input material: naive CD8+ T cells from blood, with Jurkat cell RNA spiked in. Regarding subset: FACS-sorted CD8+CD4-CCR7+CD45RA+ naive T cells. The receptor's source is a human donor in good health. Some libraries in this study had Jurkat cell RNA spiked in. This sequence joins TRBV27 and TRBJ2-2; the D gene is possibly TRBD1 (5 bases). DNA for the CDR3: TGTGCCAGCAGTTTGATAGGGGTCACCGGTACCGGGGAGCTGTTTTTT. Amino acids: CASSLIGVTGTGELFF.